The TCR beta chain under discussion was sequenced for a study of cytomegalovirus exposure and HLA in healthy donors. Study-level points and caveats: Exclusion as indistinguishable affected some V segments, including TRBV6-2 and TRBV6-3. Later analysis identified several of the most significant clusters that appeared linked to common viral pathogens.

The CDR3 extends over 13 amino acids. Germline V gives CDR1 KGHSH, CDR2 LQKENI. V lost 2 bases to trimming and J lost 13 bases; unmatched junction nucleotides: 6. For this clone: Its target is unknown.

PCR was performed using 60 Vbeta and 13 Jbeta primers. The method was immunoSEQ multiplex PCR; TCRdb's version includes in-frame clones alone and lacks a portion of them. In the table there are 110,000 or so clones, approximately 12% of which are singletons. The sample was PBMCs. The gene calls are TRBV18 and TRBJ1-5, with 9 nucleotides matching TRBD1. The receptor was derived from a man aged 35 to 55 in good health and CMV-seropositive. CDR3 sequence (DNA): TGTGCCAGCTCACCATCGGACAGGGGCCGTCAGCATTTT. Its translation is CASSPSDRGRQHF.